This T cell receptor beta chain was sequenced in a study of CD8 T cells in ankylosing spondylitis. Notes on the study in general: Significant enrichment of disease-linked clones was reported in matched ankylosing spondylitis synovial fluid.

This clonotype appeared many times. The antigen remains unidentified. TCRdb ran MiXCR on the 5' RACE reads and lists one entry per CDR3 protein. The repertoire holds 130,000 or so distinct CDR3 sequences, with approximately 6.8% as singletons. The CDR3 sequence is 16 residues long. Germline V gene lookup returns CDR1 SGHDT and CDR2 YYEEEE. Losses at the gene ends were 4 bases for V and 4 bases for J; bases not matched to a gene: 7. The chain links TRBV5-6 to TRBJ2-1, with 11 bases aligning to TRBD2. Sequenced material: blood, either unsorted or a sorted T cell fraction (not recorded which). This TCR came from a male donor with ankylosing spondylitis or in good health (not recorded which). The CDR3 DNA reads TGTGCCAGCAGCGCACCCGGGACTAGCGGTTACAATGAGCAGTTCTTC. As protein: CASSAPGTSGYNEQFF.